These 18 T cell receptor beta chains share one sample of origin, sequenced in a study of blood T cell repertoires in COVID-19. Data came from immunoSEQ multiplex PCR; TCRdb stores just in-frame clones and leaves some out. The table shows about 160,000 clones, with about 86% occurring only once. Sequenced sample: peripheral blood. The receptors were gathered from a woman in her seventies with COVID-19, enrolled during active disease.

The chain uses TRBV5-1 and TRBJ1-1; no reliable D call. In germline, CDR1 is SGHRS, CDR2 YFSETQ. V gave up 2 bases and J gave up 0 bases, with 8 bases separating them. CDR3 length: 14 amino acids. The DNA of the CDR3 is TGCGCCAGCAGCTTAGAGGGTATGAACACTGAAGCTTTCTTT. Its protein is CASSLEGMNTEAFF.

This chain uses TRBV4-2 with TRBJ2-3; TRBD2 aligns across 7 bases. J was trimmed by 0 bases and V by 1 base; bases with no gene match: 16. The length of the CDR3 is 20 residues. Germline assignment: CDR1 LGHNA and CDR2 YNFKEQ. The CDR3 sequence: CASSQVRAGSNIISTDTQYF. CDR3 DNA: TGTGCCAGCAGCCAAGTCCGAGCGGGGAGCAATATCATTAGCACAGATACGCAGTATTTT.

The CDR3 coding sequence is TGTGCCAGCAGTACACAGGGTAGCAATCAGCCCCAGCATTTT. It translates to CASSTQGSNQPQHF. The chain links TRBV6-5 to TRBJ1-5; D may be TRBD1 (6 bases). The ends were cut back, 5 bases at V and 0 bases at J, with 8 bases in the middle. CDR3 length: 14 residues. Germline-derived CDR1 and CDR2 are MNHEY and SVGAGI.

The V and J genes are TRBV2 and TRBJ1-2; D not resolved. Germline V gives CDR1 SNHLY, CDR2 FYNNEI. CDR3 size: 15 residues. The V and J ends lost 2 bases and 7 bases respectively, with 17 bases between them. For the CDR3, the DNA is TGTGCCAGCAGTGAAAGGGAGCCCGTCTCTGGTGGCTACACCTTC. Its protein product is CASSEREPVSGGYTF.

V gene TRBV18 combines with J gene TRBJ1-5, with D maybe TRBD1 (5 bases). V was cut by 2 bases and J by 3 bases, with 8 bases left in between. The CDR3 extends over 14 amino acids. The V gene's germline CDR1 is KGHSH and CDR2 LQKENI. CDR3 in amino acids: CASSPSQDNQPQHF. Written as DNA, the CDR3 is TGTGCCAGCTCACCATCACAGGACAATCAGCCCCAGCATTTT.

V is TRBV5-1 and J is TRBJ1-1; no firm D call. The CDR3 consists of 13 residues. Germline CDR1 reads SGHRS; CDR2 reads YFSETQ. V was pared by 6 bases and J by 4 bases, with 13 bases between. The CDR3: CASTPAGITEAFF. Here the CDR3 DNA reads TGCGCCAGCACCCCGGCGGGGATCACTGAAGCTTTCTTT.

The genes are TRBV7-3 and TRBJ1-1; 7 bases agree with TRBD1. The CDR3 length is 14 residues. The germline V gene encodes CDR1 SGHTA and CDR2 FQGTGA. V was pared by 3 bases and J by 1 base, with 2 bases of the junction left unmatched. CDR3 bases: TGTGCCAGCAGCTTGGGGACAGCGAACACTGAAGCTTTCTTT. Translation: CASSLGTANTEAFF.

This clone was detected only a few times. This chain connects TRBV5-1 to TRBJ1-4; 11 nucleotides line up with TRBD1. Germline V gives CDR1 SGHRS, CDR2 YFSETQ. V lost 4 bases, J lost 6 bases, and 8 bases stayed unmatched. The CDR3 runs 16 residues. CDR3: CASSPWTGGEYEKLFF. The CDR3 nucleotides are TGCGCCAGCAGCCCTTGGACAGGGGGCGAGTATGAAAAACTGTTTTTT.

J is TRBJ1-1 and V is TRBV6-5; the D is unclear. In germline, CDR1 is MNHEY, CDR2 SVGAGI. The CDR3 is 14 residues long. The V end was cut by 6 bases, the J end by 1 base, with 12 bases between. In DNA form, the CDR3 reads TGTGCCAGCAGCCCACATATGAAGAACACTGAAGCTTTCTTT. It encodes CASSPHMKNTEAFF.

This chain links TRBV5-6 with TRBJ1-1; 9 bases fit TRBD1. J gave up 4 bases and V 5 bases, and 12 bases lay outside the gene matches. This CDR3 has 16 amino acids. Per germline, CDR1 SGHDT and CDR2 YYEEEE. This chain's CDR3 is CASRLTGGALATEAFF. The DNA for the CDR3 is TGTGCCAGCAGGCTAACAGGGGGCGCATTAGCCACTGAAGCTTTCTTT.

Notes on this clone: The identical CDR3 is also encoded by other nucleotide sequences in the sample. The gene calls are TRBV6-5 and TRBJ1-1, with D possibly matching TRBD1 (5 bases). V was shortened by 5 bases and J by 1 base, with 8 bases between the two germline ends. The CDR3 contains 13 residues. The germline V gene has CDR1 MNHEY and CDR2 SVGAGI. DNA of the CDR3: TGTGCCAGCAGTAGGGGCTCGAACACTGAAGCTTTCTTT. Its protein product is CASSRGSNTEAFF.

The chain links TRBV11-2 to TRBJ1-1; no definite D call. This CDR3 is 13 amino acids long. CDR1 and CDR2 from the germline V gene are SGHAT and FQNNGV. With 1 base removed from V and 4 bases from J, the gap between germline ends came to 7 bases. The chain's CDR3 is CASSLGRATEAFF. The CDR3 DNA reads as TGTGCCAGCAGCTTAGGGAGGGCCACTGAAGCTTTCTTT.

The chain joins TRBV2 to TRBJ1-1, with D possibly matching TRBD1 (5 bases). V lost 6 bases, J lost 7 bases, and 12 bases lay in between. The CDR3 contains 12 residues. Germline V gene lookup returns CDR1 SNHLY and CDR2 FYNNEI. The CDR3 bases are TGTGCCAGCAGAAAGGACGGGGGTGAAGCTTTCTTT. It encodes CASRKDGGEAFF.

The chain employs TRBV5-1 and TRBJ2-1, with 7 bases matching TRBD1. Losses at the gene ends were 4 bases for V and 2 bases for J; bases not matched to a gene: 3. Germline lookup yields CDR1 SGHRS and CDR2 YFSETQ. CDR3 length: 14 amino acids. CDR3 sequence reads: CASSPGQTYNEQFF. The CDR3 DNA follows: TGCGCCAGCAGCCCGGGACAGACCTACAATGAGCAGTTCTTC.

This rearrangement joins TRBV3-1 (or the pseudogene TRBV3-2) to TRBJ1-6; the match to TRBD1 covers 8 bases. The J segment lost 8 bases and the V segment lost 4 bases, leaving 4 bases of the junction unmatched. From germline, CDR1 is LGHDT and CDR2 YNNKEL (reference sequence). CDR3 length equals 14 residues. CDR3 residues: CASSRNRGDSPLHF. CDR3 nucleotide sequence: TGTGCCAGCAGCCGAAACAGGGGGGATTCACCCCTCCACTTT.

This chain links TRBV19 with TRBJ1-5, with TRBD1 as a possible D gene (6 bases). CDR1 is LNHDA and CDR2 is SQIVND in the germline V gene (reference sequence). Trimming cost V 6 bases and J 4 bases, with 13 bases left between them. CDR3 length: 14 residues. The CDR3 here is CASSQGLGNQPQHF. The CDR3 coding sequence is TGTGCCAGTAGCCAGGGGTTGGGAAATCAGCCCCAGCATTTT. The full variable domain, completed using reference TRBV19 and TRBJ1-5, is DGGITQSPKYLFRKEGQNVTLSCEQNLNHDAMYWYRQDPGQGLRLIYYSQIVNDFQKGDIAEGYSVSREKKESFPLTVTSAQKNPTAFYLCASSQGLGNQPQHFGDGTRLSIL.

J is TRBJ1-1 and V is TRBV6-5; no reliable D call. CDR3 length equals 14 residues. The germline gives CDR1 MNHEY, CDR2 SVGAGI. V was trimmed by 6 bases and J by 1 base, leaving 12 bases between them. The CDR3 spells CASREYGGNTEAFF. The CDR3 bases are TGTGCCAGCAGGGAGTACGGAGGGAACACTGAAGCTTTCTTT.

The chain is built from TRBV5-6 and TRBJ1-4; the D is unclear. The germline CDR1 and CDR2 sequences are SGHDT and YYEEEE. This CDR3 spans 14 amino acids. Trimming stripped 4 bases from V and 2 bases from J, with 9 bases between. The CDR3 loop is CASSHWATNEKLFF. CDR3 coding DNA: TGTGCCAGCAGCCATTGGGCGACTAATGAAAAACTGTTTTTT.